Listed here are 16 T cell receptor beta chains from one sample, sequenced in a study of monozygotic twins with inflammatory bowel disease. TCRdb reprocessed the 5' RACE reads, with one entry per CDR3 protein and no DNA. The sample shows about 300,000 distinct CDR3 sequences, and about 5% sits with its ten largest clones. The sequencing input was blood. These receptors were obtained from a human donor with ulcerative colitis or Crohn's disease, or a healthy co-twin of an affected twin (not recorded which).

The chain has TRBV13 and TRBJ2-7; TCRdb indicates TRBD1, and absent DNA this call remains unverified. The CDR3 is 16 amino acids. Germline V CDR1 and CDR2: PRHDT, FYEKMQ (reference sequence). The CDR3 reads CASSLAPTSGTYEQYF.

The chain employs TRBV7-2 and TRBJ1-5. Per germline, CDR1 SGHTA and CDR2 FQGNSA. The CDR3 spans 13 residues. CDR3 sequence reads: CASRRGSNQPQHF.

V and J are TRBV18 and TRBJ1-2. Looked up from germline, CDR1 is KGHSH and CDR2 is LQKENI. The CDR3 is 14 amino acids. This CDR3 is CASSPATRNYGYTF.

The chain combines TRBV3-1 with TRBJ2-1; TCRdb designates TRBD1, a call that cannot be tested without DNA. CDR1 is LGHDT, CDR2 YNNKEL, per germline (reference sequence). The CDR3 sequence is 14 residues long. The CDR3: CASSQEIRVGSEFF.

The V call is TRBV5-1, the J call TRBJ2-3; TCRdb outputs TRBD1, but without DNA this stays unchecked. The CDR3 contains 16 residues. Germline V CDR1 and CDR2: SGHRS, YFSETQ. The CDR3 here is CASSLERGGSTDTQYF.

The CDR3 spells CASGLWTSGGQETQYF. V usage is TRBV12-5 and J usage is TRBJ2-5; TCRdb returns TRBD2, unconfirmable since there is no DNA. Germline assignment: CDR1 LGHNT and CDR2 FRNRAP. This CDR3 spans 16 amino acids.

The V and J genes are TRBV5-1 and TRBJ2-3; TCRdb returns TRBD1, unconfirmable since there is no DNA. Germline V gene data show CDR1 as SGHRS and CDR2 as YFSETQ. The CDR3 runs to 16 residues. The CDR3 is CASSLGGTAKTDTQYF. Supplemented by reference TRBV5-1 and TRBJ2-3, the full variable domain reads KAGVTQTPRYLIKTRGQQVTLSCSPISGHRSVSWYQQTPGQGLQFLFEYFSETQRNKGNFPGRFSGRQFSNSRSEMNVSTLELGDSALYLCASSLGGTAKTDTQYFGPGTRLTVL.

CDR3 in amino acids: CASSTRLLAEEKLFF. The chain uses TRBV27 and TRBJ1-4. CDR3 length equals 15 residues. CDR1 MNHEY and CDR2 SMNVEV come from the germline V gene (reference sequence).

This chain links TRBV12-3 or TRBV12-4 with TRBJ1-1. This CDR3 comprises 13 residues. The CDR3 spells CASSIQGLAEAFF.

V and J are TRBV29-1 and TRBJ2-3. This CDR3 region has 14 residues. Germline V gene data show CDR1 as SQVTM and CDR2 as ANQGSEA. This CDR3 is CSVEKGSATDTQYF.

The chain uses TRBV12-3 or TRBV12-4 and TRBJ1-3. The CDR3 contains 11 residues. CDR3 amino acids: CASSFVNTIYF.

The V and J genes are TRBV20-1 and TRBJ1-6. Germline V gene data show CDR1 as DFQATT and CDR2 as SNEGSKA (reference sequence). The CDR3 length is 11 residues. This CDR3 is CSAPRLSALHF.

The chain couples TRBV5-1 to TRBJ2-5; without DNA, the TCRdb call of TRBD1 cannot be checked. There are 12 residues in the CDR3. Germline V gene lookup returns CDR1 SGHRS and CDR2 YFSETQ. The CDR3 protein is CASSLVQGTQYF. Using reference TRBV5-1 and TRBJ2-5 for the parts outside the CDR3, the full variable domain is KAGVTQTPRYLIKTRGQQVTLSCSPISGHRSVSWYQQTPGQGLQFLFEYFSETQRNKGNFPGRFSGRQFSNSRSEMNVSTLELGDSALYLCASSLVQGTQYFGPGTRLLVL.

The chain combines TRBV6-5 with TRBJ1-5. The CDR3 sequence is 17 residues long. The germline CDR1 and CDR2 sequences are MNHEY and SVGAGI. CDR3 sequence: CAGSYSTGLWSNQPQHF.

CDR3 sequence: CASSYGLIPDTQYF. The chain recombines TRBV11-3 with TRBJ2-3; the D gene TCRdb calls, TRBD2, cannot be checked with no DNA. The CDR3 spans 14 residues. Germline V CDR1 and CDR2: SGHNT, YENEEA.

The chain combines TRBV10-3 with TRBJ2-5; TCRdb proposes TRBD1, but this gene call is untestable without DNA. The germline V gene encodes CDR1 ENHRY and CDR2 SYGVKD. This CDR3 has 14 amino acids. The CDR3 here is CAISENRGQETQYF.